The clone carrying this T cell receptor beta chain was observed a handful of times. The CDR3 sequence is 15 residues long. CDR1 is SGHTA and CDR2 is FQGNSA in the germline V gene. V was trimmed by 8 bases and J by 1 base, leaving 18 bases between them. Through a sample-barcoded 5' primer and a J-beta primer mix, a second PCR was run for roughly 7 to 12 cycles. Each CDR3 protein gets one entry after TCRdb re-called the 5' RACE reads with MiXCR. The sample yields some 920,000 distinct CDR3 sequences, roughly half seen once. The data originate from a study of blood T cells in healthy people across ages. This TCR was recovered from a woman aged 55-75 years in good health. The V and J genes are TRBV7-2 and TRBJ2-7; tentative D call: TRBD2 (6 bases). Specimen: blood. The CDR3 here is CASGPGGVRSYEQYF. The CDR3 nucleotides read TGTGCCAGCGGCCCCGGGGGAGTCAGATCCTACGAGCAGTACTTC.